This T cell receptor (beta chain) was obtained from a study of vaccination effects on CD4 cells after COVID-19. Study-level results: The study enrolled few convalescent patients and sampled no early post-infection timepoints. Long after vaccination, the clones induced by infection and by vaccine shrank markedly in size.

After roughly ten days in culture, the CD4+ T cells were isolated. Two doses of either BNT162b2 or mRNA-1273 were given to each participant. As regards this clone: Antigen unknown.

Profiling relied on immunoSEQ multiplex PCR, and the TCRdb table lists in-frame clones only, not all of them. The sample includes around 49,000 clones, more than 65% seen only once; the top ten take about 9.5%. Unmatched junction bases numbered 5, after V lost 1 base and J lost 4 bases. Germline CDR1 reads SGHNT; CDR2 reads YENEEA. The CDR3 loop spans 16 amino acids. The input for sequencing was CD4+ T cells from PBMCs cultured without peptide, taken after COVID-19 vaccination. The source is a human donor who received a COVID-19 vaccine. The chain links TRBV11-3 to TRBJ2-1, with 9 positions matching TRBD1. The CDR3 nucleotides are TGTGCCAGCAGCTTAGGGTGGACAGGGGTTTACAATGAGCAGTTCTTC. Protein product: CASSLGWTGVYNEQFF.